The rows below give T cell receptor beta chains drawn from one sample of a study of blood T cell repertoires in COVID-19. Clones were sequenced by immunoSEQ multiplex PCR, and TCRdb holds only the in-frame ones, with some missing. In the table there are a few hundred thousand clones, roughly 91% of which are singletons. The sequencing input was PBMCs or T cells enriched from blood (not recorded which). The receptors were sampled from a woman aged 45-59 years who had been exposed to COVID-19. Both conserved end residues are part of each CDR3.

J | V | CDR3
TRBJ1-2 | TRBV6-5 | CASSYSGQGASYGYTF
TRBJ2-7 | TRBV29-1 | CSVAEDRGWDEQYF
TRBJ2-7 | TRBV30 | CACSNVAGGPSPYEQYF
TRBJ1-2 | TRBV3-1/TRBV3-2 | CASSQDSLNYGYTF
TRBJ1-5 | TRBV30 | CAWSVWGEGGNQPQHF
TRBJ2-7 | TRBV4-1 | CASSQVGGGASYEQYF
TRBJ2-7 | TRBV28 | CASSLGSRSGEQYF
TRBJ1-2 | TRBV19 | CASRNTNRGTYTDGYTF
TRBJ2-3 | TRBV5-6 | CASSFVSGGYTDTQYF
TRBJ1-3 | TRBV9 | CASSVVGGQGSGNTIYF
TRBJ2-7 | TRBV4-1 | CASSLTRDRVAEQYF
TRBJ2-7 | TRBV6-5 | CASRPRGGRNEQYF
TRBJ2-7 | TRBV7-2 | CASSLGTTAYEQYF
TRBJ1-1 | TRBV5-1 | CASSLDPTGGVTEAFF
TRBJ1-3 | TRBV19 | CASSIDLRARGNTIYF
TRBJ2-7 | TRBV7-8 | CASSLRLSSGNSYEQYF
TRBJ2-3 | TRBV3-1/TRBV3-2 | CASSQFPPDPSGGADTQYF
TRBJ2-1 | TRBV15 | CATSRDPGGYNEQFF
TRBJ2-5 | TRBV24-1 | CATSVSGGLETQYF
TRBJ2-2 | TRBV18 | CASSPYRGDGELFF
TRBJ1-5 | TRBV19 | CASSIDEGVSDQPQHF
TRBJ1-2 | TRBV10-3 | CAISEGGVNYGYTF
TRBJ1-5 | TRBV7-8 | CASSLDRDLNQPQHF
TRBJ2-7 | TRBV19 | CASRRGAATEQYF
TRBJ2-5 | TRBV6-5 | CQTRPSGAQETQYF
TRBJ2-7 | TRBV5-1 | CASSWTGEPYEQYF
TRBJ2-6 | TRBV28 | CASSPRSGANVLTF